This T cell receptor (beta chain) was identified during a study of graft-versus-host responses after intestinal transplantation. Whole-study context: Multivisceral, liver-intestinal, or isolated intestinal transplants were received by the recipients. The study's findings and limits: Early post-transplant HvG declines tracked with peak circulating GvH clone levels. Graft-donor T cell macrochimerism coincided with high graft-versus-host to host-versus-graft clonal ratios in allografts. There were GvH clones found in recipient marrow, and some of them appeared first in ileum or blood.

The protocol was immunoSEQ multiplex PCR, while the TCRdb copy is restricted to in-frame clones and leaves out a portion. This sample has around 24,000 clones, with roughly 86% found just once. Germline CDR1 and CDR2: SNHLY and FYNNEI. The CDR3 consists of 16 residues. The ends were cut back, 4 bases at V and 5 bases at J, with 19 bases in the middle. As to this clone: Its cognate antigen is unknown.

The TCR was taken from a human donor who was the organ donor for an intestinal transplant. Source: unstimulated CD8+ T cells sorted from spleen or lymph node cells, taken before transplant. The rearrangement uses TRBV2 and TRBJ2-3; D unresolved. The CDR3, as DNA: TGTGCCAGCAGTGCTATGTCTACACAATGGGTAGATACGCAGTATTTT. Protein sequence: CASSAMSTQWVDTQYF.